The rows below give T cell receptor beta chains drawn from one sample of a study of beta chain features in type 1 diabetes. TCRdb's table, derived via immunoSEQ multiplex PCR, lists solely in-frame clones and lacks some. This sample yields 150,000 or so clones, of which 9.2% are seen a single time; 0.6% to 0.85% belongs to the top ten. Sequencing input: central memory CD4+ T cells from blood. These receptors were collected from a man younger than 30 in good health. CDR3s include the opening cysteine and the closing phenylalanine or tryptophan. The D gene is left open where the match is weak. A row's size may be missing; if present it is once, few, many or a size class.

TGTGCCAGCAGCTTAGGAAGCGGGGTCTCCTACGAGCAGTACTTC	CASSLGSGVSYEQYF	TRBD2	TRBV7-2	TRBJ2-7	few
TGCGCCAGCAGCCGGAGAGAGACCCAGTACTTC	CASSRRETQYF	-	TRBV5-1	TRBJ2-5	-
TGTGCCAGCAGCGTCTTGAACGGGGGGGACCAAGAGACCCAGTACTTC	CASSVLNGGDQETQYF	TRBD2	TRBV9	TRBJ2-5	few
TGTGCCAGCAGTTACAGGGGCAGGGGGTGGGCTTTCTTT	CASSYRGRGWAFF	TRBD1	TRBV6-6	TRBJ1-1	-
TGTGCCAGCAGTGAACAGGGACTCGGCAATCAGCCCCAGCATTTT	CASSEQGLGNQPQHF	-	TRBV6-1	TRBJ1-5	few
TGTGCCAGCAGCTTAGCGCAGACTAATGAAAAACTGTTTTTT	CASSLAQTNEKLFF	-	TRBV7-9	TRBJ1-4	many
TGTGCCCGTATCCTTGGGCAGGGCACAGATACGCAGTATTTT	CARILGQGTDTQYF	-	TRBV28	TRBJ2-3	few
TGCAGCGTTGATTGGACAGGAGATACGCAGTATTTT	CSVDWTGDTQYF	TRBD1	TRBV29-1	TRBJ2-3	few
TGTGCCTGGAGCCGGGGGGCCTTTAATGAAAAACTGTTTTTT	CAWSRGAFNEKLFF	-	TRBV30	TRBJ1-4	-
TGTGCCAGCAGCTCGACAGGGGGCGTCACAGATACGCAGTATTTT	CASSSTGGVTDTQYF	TRBD1	TRBV28	TRBJ2-3	few
TGTGCCAGCAGCGCCCCGGGGGAAGTAAGCACAGATACGCAGTATTTT	CASSAPGEVSTDTQYF	-	TRBV28	TRBJ2-3	-
TGTGCCAGCAGCCTCTGGGGGGGCCTTGTCAATGAGCAGTTCTTC	CASSLWGGLVNEQFF	-	TRBV7-2	TRBJ2-1	once
TGTGCCAGCAGGTGGACAGATTCACCCCTCCACTTT	CASRWTDSPLHF	-	TRBV7-2	TRBJ1-6	many
TGTGCCAGCAGCACCGGGACAGGGCTTCGAGAGACCCAGTACTTC	CASSTGTGLRETQYF	TRBD1	TRBV7-2	TRBJ2-5	few
TGTGCCAGCATGCCACAGGGGGCCAATAATTCACCCCTCCACTTT	CASMPQGANNSPLHF	TRBD1	TRBV6-5	TRBJ1-6	-
TGTGCCAGCAGTGAAGGGGGGCGCACAGATACGCAGTATTTT	CASSEGGRTDTQYF	-	TRBV6-1	TRBJ2-3	few
TGTGCCAGTAGTATTCAGCAGGCAGATACGCAGTATTTT	CASSIQQADTQYF	-	TRBV19	TRBJ2-3	-
TGCGCCAGCAGCCAACCCCTGGGACAGGGGGTTTACGAGCAGTACTTC	CASSQPLGQGVYEQYF	TRBD1	TRBV4-1	TRBJ2-7	-
TGCGCCAGCAGCTTGAATCCCACAGGGGGCGGCTACGAGCAGTACTTC	CASSLNPTGGGYEQYF	TRBD1	TRBV5-1	TRBJ2-7	few